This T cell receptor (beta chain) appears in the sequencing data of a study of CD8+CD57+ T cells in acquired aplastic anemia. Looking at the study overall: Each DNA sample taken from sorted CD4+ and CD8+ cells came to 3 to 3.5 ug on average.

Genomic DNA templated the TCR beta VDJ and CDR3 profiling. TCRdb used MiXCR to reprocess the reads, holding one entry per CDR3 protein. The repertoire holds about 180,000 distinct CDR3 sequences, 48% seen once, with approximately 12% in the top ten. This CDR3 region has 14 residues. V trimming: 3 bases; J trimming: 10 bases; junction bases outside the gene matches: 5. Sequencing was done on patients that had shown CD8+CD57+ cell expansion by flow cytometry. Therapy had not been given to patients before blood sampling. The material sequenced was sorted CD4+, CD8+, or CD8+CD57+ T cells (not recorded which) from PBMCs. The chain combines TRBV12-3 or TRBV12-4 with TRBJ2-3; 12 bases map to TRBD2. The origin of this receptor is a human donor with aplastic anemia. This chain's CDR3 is CASSFGLAGMAQYF. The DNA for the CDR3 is TGTGCCAGCAGTTTCGGACTAGCGGGAATGGCGCAGTATTTT.